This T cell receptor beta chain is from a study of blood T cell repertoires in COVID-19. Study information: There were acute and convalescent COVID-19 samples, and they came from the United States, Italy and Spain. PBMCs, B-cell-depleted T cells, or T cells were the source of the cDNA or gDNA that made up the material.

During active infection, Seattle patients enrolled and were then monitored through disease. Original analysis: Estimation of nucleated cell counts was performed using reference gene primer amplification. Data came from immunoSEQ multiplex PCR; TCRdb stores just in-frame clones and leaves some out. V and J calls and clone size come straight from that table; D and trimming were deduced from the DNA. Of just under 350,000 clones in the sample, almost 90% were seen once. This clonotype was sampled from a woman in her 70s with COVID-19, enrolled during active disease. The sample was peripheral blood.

DNA for the CDR3: TGTGCCAGCAGTTCCGGACAGTGGGTTGAACTGTTTTTT. Protein product: CASSSGQWVELFF. This chain uses TRBV6-6 with TRBJ1-4, with D possibly TRBD1 on 6 matching bases. Germline CDR1 reads MNHNY; CDR2 reads SVGAGI (reference sequence). This CDR3 spans 13 amino acids. Trimming shortened V by 4 bases and J by 12 bases, and 15 bases separated the two germline ends.